This TCR beta chain was documented in a study of Ad26.COV2.S vaccination and SARS-CoV-2 variants. On the study more broadly: Ad26.COV2.S shots went into the muscle once or twice, 56 days apart. Overall study results and limits: Higher spike-specific TCR breadth was found in vaccine recipients than in placebo recipients.

The treatment: 15 to 20 received Ad26.COV2.S at low or high dose, single or two shots; roughly five received placebo; per-sample allocation not given. Collection of the samples took place on day 63 after the first injection of vaccine or placebo. This clone was detected only once. As yet, its antigen is unknown. CDR3 length: 15 residues. Germline values: CDR1 MNHEY, CDR2 SVGAGI. The V end was cut by 0 bases, the J end by 2 bases, with 10 bases between. The assay was immunoSEQ multiplex PCR, and TCRdb's table has in-frame clones only and misses some. Altogether some 320,000 clones are present, just under 85% being singletons, with the ten largest covering around 2.2%.

This material consisted of peripheral blood, taken in a trial of Ad26.COV2.S vaccine versus placebo. The J gene is TRBJ1-2, the V gene TRBV6-5; D is ambiguous. This TCR derives from a person aged 18-60 years who received the Ad26.COV2.S COVID-19 vaccine or a placebo. The CDR3 here is CASSYSRVGNYGYTF. DNA of the CDR3: TGTGCCAGCAGTTACTCGAGGGTCGGAAACTATGGCTACACCTTC.